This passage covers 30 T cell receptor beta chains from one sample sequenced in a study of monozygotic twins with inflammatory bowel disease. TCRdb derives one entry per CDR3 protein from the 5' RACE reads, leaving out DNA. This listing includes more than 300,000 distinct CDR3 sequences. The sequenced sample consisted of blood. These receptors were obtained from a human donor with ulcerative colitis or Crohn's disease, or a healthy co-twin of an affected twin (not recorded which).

The CDR3: CASIQGPSSYNSPLHF. The chain uses TRBV7-9 and TRBJ1-6; TCRdb indicates TRBD1, and absent DNA this call remains unverified. Germline values: CDR1 SEHNR, CDR2 FQNEAQ (reference sequence). This CDR3 has 16 amino acids.

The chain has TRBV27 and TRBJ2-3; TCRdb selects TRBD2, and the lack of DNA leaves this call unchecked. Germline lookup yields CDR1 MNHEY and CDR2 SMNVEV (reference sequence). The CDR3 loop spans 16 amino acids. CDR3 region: CASSTLASELDDTQYF.

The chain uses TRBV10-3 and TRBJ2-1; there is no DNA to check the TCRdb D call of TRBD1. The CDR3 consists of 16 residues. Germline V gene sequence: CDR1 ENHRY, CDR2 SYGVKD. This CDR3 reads CAISGGQSDLNNEQFF.

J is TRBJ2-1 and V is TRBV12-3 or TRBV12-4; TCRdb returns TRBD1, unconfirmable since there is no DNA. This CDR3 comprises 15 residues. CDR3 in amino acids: CASSLRQGAAGEQFF.

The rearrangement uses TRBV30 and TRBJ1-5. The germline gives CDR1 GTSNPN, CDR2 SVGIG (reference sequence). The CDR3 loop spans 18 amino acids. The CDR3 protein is CAWSGQSWDRVSNQPQHF. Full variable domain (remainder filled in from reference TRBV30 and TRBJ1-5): SQTIHQWPATLVQPVGSPLSLECTVEGTSNPNLYWYRQAAGRGLQLLFYSVGIGQISSEVPQNLSASRPQDRQFILSSKKLLLSDSGFYLCAWSGQSWDRVSNQPQHFGDGTRLSIL.

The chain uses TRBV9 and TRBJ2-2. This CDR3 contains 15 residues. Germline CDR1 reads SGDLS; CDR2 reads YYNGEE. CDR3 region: CASSVTQRNTGELFF.

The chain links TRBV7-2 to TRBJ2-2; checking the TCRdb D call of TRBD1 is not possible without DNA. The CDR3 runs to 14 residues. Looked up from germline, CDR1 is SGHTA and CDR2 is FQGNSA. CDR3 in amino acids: CASSIQGNTGELFF.

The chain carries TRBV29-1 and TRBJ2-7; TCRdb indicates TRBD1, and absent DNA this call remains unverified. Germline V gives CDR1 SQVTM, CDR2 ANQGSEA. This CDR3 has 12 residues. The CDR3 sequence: CSVARGVSEQYF.

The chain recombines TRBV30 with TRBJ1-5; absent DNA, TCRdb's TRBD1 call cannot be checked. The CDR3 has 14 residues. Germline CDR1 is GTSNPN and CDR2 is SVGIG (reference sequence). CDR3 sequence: CAWIRQGTNQPQHF.

This CDR3 reads CATSTPKGLQVAFF. This chain links TRBV15 with TRBJ1-1; the D call of TRBD1 rests on TCRdb alone, since no DNA is present to check it. CDR3 length equals 14 residues. The germline V gene has CDR1 LNHNV and CDR2 YYDKDF (reference sequence).

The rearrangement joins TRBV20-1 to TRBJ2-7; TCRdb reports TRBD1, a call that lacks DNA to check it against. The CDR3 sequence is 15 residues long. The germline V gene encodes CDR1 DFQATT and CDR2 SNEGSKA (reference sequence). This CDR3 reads CSAPDGTSITYEQYF.

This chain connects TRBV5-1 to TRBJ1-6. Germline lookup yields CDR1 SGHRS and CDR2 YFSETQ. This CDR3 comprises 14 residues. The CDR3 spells CASSGETVISPLHF.

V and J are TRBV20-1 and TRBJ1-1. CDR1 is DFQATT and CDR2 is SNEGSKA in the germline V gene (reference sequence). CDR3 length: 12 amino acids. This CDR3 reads CSARQPGTEAFF.

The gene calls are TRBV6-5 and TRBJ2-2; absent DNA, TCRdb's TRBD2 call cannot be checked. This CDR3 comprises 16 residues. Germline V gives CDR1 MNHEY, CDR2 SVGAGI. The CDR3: CASSFLAGGAPGELFF.

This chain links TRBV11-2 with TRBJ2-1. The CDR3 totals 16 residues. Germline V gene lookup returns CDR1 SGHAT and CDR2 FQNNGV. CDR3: CASSRSSAARYNEQFF.

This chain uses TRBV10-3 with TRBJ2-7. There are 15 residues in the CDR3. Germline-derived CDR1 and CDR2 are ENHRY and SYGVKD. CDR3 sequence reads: CAISKKGQGFYEQYF.

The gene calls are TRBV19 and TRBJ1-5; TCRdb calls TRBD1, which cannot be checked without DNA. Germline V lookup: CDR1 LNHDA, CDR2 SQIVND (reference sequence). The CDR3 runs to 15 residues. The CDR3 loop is CATDPGIRSNQPQHF. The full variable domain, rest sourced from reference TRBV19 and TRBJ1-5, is DGGITQSPKYLFRKEGQNVTLSCEQNLNHDAMYWYRQDPGQGLRLIYYSQIVNDFQKGDIAEGYSVSREKKESFPLTVTSAQKNPTAFYLCATDPGIRSNQPQHFGDGTRLSIL.

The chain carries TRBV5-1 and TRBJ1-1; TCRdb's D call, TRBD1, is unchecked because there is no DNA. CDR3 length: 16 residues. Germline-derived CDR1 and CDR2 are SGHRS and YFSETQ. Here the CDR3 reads CASSPEGGRINTEAFF.

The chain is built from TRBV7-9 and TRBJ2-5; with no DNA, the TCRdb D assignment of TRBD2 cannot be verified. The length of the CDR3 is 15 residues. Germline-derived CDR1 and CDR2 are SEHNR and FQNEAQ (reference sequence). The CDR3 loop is CASSLVLAGKETQYF.

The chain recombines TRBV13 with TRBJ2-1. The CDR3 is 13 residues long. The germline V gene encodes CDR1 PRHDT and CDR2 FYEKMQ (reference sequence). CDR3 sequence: CASSFGQSNEQFF.

CDR3 loop: CSASVGDTEAFF. The chain has TRBV20-1 and TRBJ1-1. The CDR3 has 12 residues. Germline V gene data show CDR1 as DFQATT and CDR2 as SNEGSKA (reference sequence).

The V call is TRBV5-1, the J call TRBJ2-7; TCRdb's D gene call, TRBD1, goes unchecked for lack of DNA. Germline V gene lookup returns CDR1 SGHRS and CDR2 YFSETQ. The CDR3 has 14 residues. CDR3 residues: CASSLAGRGREQYF.

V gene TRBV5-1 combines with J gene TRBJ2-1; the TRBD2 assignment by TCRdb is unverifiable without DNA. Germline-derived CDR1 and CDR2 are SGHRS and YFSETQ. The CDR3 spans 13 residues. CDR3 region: CASSLRLAGEQFF.

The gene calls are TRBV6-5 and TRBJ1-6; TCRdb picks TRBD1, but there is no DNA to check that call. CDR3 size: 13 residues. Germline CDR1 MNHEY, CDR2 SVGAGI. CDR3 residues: CASSYWGESPLHF.

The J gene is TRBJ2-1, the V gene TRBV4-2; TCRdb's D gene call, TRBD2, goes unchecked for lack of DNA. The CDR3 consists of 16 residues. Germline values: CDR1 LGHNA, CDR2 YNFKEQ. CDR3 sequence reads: CASSHRGLAGEDEQFF.

The CDR3 sequence is CASSQEADRVGPYEQYF. The chain has TRBV4-1 and TRBJ2-7; the TCRdb call, TRBD1, lacks DNA for checking. CDR1 and CDR2 (germline): MGHRA, YSYEKL. This CDR3 has 17 residues.

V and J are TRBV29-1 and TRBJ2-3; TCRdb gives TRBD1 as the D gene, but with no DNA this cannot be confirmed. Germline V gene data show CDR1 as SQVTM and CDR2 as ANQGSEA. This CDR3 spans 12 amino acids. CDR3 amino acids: CSEQGATDTQYF.

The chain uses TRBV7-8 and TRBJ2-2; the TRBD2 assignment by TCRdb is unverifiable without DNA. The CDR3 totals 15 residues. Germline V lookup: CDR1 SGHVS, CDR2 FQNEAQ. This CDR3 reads CASSILSGGGGELFF.

CDR3 protein: CASSREGGAKQRGYTF. The J gene is TRBJ1-2, the V gene TRBV5-6; TCRdb's D call, TRBD1, is unchecked because there is no DNA. This CDR3 contains 16 residues. CDR1 is SGHDT and CDR2 is YYEEEE in the germline V gene.

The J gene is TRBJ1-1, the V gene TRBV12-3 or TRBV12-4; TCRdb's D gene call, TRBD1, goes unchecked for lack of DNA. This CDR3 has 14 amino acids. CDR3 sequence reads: CASSPSRDRTEAFF.